The source of this T cell receptor (beta chain) is a study of T cell responses to AZD1222 COVID-19 vaccine listed by TCRdb under 2021. Context from the whole study: AZD1222 recipients whose second dose came at about 4 weeks and those whose second dose came at about 12 weeks were combined into one group, since spike-specific TCR depth and breadth did not differ between the two schedules. A total of approximately 240 trial participants underwent TCR sequencing, of whom about 210 received two doses of AZD1222 and some 25 received two doses of the MenACWY control vaccine. Enrollment into the trials was organized by age into subgroups of 18-55, 56-69 and 70-plus years, and those subgroups contained approximately 150, 30 and 60 TCR-sequenced participants, respectively.

With respect to this clone: Its antigen is still unknown. The input lacks base qualities; no much larger clone sits a single base away.

The CDR3 regions of human TCRbeta chains were subjected to immunosequencing. The paper's processing steps were these. TCRs in the repertoires were compared against a reference library of SARS-CoV-2-specific TCRs that had been generated with the MIRA antigen-specificity platform. Breadth meant the fraction of unique TCRs that were SARS-CoV-2-associated, whereas depth meant the fraction of total T cells that were SARS-CoV-2-associated. Using the MIRA data, every spike-specific TCR was mapped to the spike region that the TCR reacted to and assigned to either a CD4 or a CD8 class. Log10-transformed breadth and depth values were compared by one-way ANOVA with Sidak's multiple comparisons tests. TCRdb retrieved this table from immuneACCESS and kept in-frame rearrangements only. Not all clones are present; in checked studies, unresolved V genes account for under half, and no reason is known for the remainder. The DNA gave D and trimming, while V, J and clone size come from that table. A total of about 56,000 clones appear in this sample, 75% to 90% of them only once. The ten largest clones represent around 15% of the sample.

Counted from cysteine to phenylalanine, this CDR3 has 12 amino acids. The only DNA kept is the CDR3, 36 bases in frame from the first base. Trimming accounts for 4 bases at V and 15 bases at J, while the number of junction bases matched to no gene is 8. For CDR1 and CDR2, the germline V gene lists SNHLY and FYNNEI. The time point tag for this specimen amounts to: baseline before first vaccination. Samples from vaccinated people were obtained from the UK trials COV001 and COV002, which included a single-blind randomized controlled phase 2/3 trial of AZD1222 (ChAdOx1 nCoV-19) in healthy adults. For TCRbeta chain sequencing, PBMC samples from trial participants were taken at day 0 and at day 28 after the second dose. The full study reports these points: Only a handful of AZD1222 recipients were SARS-CoV-2 seropositive at baseline, limiting conclusions about previously exposed vaccinees. CD4 TCRs associated with the vaccine covered the entire spike protein, and the dominant responses were in regions 160-218 and 743-854. Reportedly, almost half of the unique spike-specific TCRs recognized epitopes lying outside the regions that are mutated in the B.1.351 and B.1.1.7 variants. Spike-specific TCR breadth and depth rose significantly after two AZD1222 doses compared with day 0 and with MenACWY recipients. Participants were mostly white British and included more females than males, and it was suggested by the authors that clonal diversity may have been underestimated. In the small 56-69-year group, the increase in depth fell short of significance, most likely because of low power. Because no samples from the day 14 peak response were available, repertoires could be characterized only after the peak T cell response.

This material consisted of peripheral blood, taken on day 0 of AZD1222 vaccination. The TCR originated in an adult in good health. The rearrangement combines TRBV2 with TRBJ2-1; TRBD2 fits 8 bases in the junction. The CDR3 reads CASSVSTGGRFF. In nucleotide form, the sequence is TGTGCCAGCAGTGTGTCAACGGGAGGGCGGTTCTTC.